These 29 T cell receptor beta chains share one sample of origin, sequenced in a study of cytomegalovirus exposure and HLA in healthy donors. This PCR relied on a set of 60 Vbeta primers and 13 Jbeta primers. The method was immunoSEQ multiplex PCR; TCRdb's version includes in-frame clones alone and lacks a portion of them. The profile covers 90,000 to 120,000 clones, with about three quarters appearing a single time and 7.5% to 9% taken by the ten largest. Material: PBMCs. Receptors were obtained from a young man in good health and CMV-seronegative.

The chain is built from TRBV2 and TRBJ2-1; 13 bases are a match to TRBD2. Looked up from germline, CDR1 is SNHLY and CDR2 is FYNNEI. The length of the CDR3 is 15 residues. With 5 bases clipped from V and 7 bases from J, the junction kept 5 bases outside the gene matches. CDR3 sequence reads: CASSPRTSGSNEQFF. The CDR3 region has the DNA TGTGCCAGCAGTCCCAGGACTAGCGGGAGTAATGAGCAGTTCTTC.

The V and J genes are TRBV29-1 and TRBJ2-7; 12 bases fit TRBD2. CDR1 SQVTM and CDR2 ANQGSEA come from the germline V gene. Germline trimming cut 4 bases from V and 2 bases from J; bases unmatched to any gene: 0. The CDR3 runs 13 residues. CDR3 in amino acids: CSVGTSGTYEQYF. The DNA for the CDR3 is TGCAGCGTTGGGACTAGCGGGACCTACGAGCAGTACTTC.

The chain carries TRBV30 and TRBJ2-7; D is ambiguous. The CDR3 loop spans 16 amino acids. Germline V gene lookup returns CDR1 GTSNPN and CDR2 SVGIG (reference sequence). Trimming pared 0 bases from V and 1 base from J, leaving 16 bases between. In DNA form, the CDR3 reads TGTGCCTGGAGTGTTGTAACCCAGGTTTTATCCTACGAGCAGTACTTC. Translation: CAWSVVTQVLSYEQYF.

The table lists this clone with a few counts. The rearrangement links TRBV7-9 to TRBJ2-3; 7 bases map to TRBD2. The CDR3 runs 15 residues. V gave up 5 bases and J gave up 0 bases; unmatched junction bases: 5. Per germline, CDR1 SEHNR and CDR2 FQNEAQ (reference sequence). CDR3 sequence: CASSQSGDSTDTQYF. CDR3 DNA sequence: TGTGCCAGCAGCCAGAGCGGGGACAGCACAGATACGCAGTATTTT.

The chain employs TRBV5-1 and TRBJ2-1; 7 nucleotides match TRBD2. From germline, CDR1 is SGHRS and CDR2 YFSETQ. Trimming removed 4 bases from V and 3 bases from J; junction bases left unmatched: 13. The CDR3 contains 17 residues. The CDR3 DNA follows: TGCGCCAGCAGCAGTAACCTAGCGGAATTTATCTACAATGAGCAGTTCTTC. It is translated as CASSSNLAEFIYNEQFF.

The V and J genes are TRBV19 and TRBJ1-4; no clear D gene. Per the germline V gene, CDR1 is LNHDA and CDR2 is SQIVND (reference sequence). The CDR3 has 14 residues. V was cut by 3 bases and J by 3 bases, with 8 bases left in between. The CDR3 nucleotides read TGTGCCAGTAGTATTGGCGGATCTAATGAAAAACTGTTTTTT. It codes for CASSIGGSNEKLFF.

The chain joins TRBV5-1 to TRBJ2-2; 7 bases align to TRBD1. V was clipped by 3 bases and J by 6 bases; unmatched bases: 2. CDR1 and CDR2 from the germline V gene are SGHRS and YFSETQ. This CDR3 is built from 13 residues. In DNA, the CDR3 is TGCGCCAGCAGCTCGGGACAGTCCGGGGAGCTGTTTTTT. Translation: CASSSGQSGELFF.

This sequence joins TRBV9 and TRBJ2-7; 7 bases agree with TRBD1. Per germline, CDR1 SGDLS and CDR2 YYNGEE. V was pared by 0 bases and J by 0 bases, with 3 bases of the junction left unmatched. CDR3 length: 15 residues. CDR3 sequence: CASSVGQGLSYEQYF. The CDR3 DNA is TGTGCCAGCAGCGTAGGACAGGGCCTCTCCTACGAGCAGTACTTC.

The chain employs TRBV6-1 and TRBJ1-5, with 8 nucleotides matching TRBD1. The germline gives CDR1 MNHNS, CDR2 SASEGT. The V gene end was trimmed by 6 bases and the J gene end by 2 bases; junction bases not matched to a gene: 6. The CDR3 is made up of 15 amino acids. The DNA of the CDR3 is TGTGCCAGCAGCCGGATGACAGGGGGCAATCAGCCCCAGCATTTT. Its translation is CASSRMTGGNQPQHF.

The chain has TRBV19 and TRBJ2-6; D might be TRBD2 (6 bases). CDR1 LNHDA and CDR2 SQIVND come from the germline V gene (reference sequence). With 8 bases removed from V and 0 bases from J, the gap between germline ends came to 20 bases. This CDR3 comprises 18 residues. CDR3 in DNA: TGTGCCAGTTCAAGTCCAGGGACTCTGAGCTCTGGGGCCAACGTCCTGACTTTC. This codes for CASSSPGTLSSGANVLTF.

The chain uses TRBV11-2 and TRBJ2-5; weak D call: TRBD1 (6 bases). Trimming removed 5 bases from V and 4 bases from J, with 20 bases in between. Germline assignment: CDR1 SGHAT and CDR2 FQNNGV. The CDR3 is 16 residues long. CDR3 protein: CASSPRQASIAETQYF. The CDR3 nucleotides read TGTGCCAGCAGCCCAAGACAGGCGAGTATAGCAGAGACCCAGTACTTC.

This clone was detected a few times. The CDR3, as DNA: TGTGCCTGGGCCTCGGGACAGACTGCGGAGACCCAGTACTTC. Protein: CAWASGQTAETQYF. The V gene is TRBV30, the J gene TRBJ2-5; TRBD1 aligns across 7 bases. V dropped 5 bases and J dropped 5; count of bases not matched to a gene: 11. CDR3 length equals 14 residues. Germline assignment: CDR1 GTSNPN and CDR2 SVGIG (reference sequence).

This chain links TRBV12-5 with TRBJ1-5, with TRBD1 matching over 8 bases. The germline V gene has CDR1 LGHNT and CDR2 FRNRAP. The CDR3 sequence is 16 residues long. Trimming at V came to 5 bases and at J to 0 bases, leaving 6 bases not matched to a gene. Here the CDR3 DNA reads TGTGCTAGTGGTCCTGGACAGGGTTATAGCAATCAGCCCCAGCATTTT. Translated, it gives CASGPGQGYSNQPQHF.

Note on this clone: Sequence at one end of the junction differs from germline and may be a read error. V is TRBV7-9 and J is TRBJ1-6; D remains unclear. Germline CDR1 SEHNR, CDR2 FQNEAQ (reference sequence). This CDR3 contains 19 residues. For the CDR3, the DNA is TGTTCCAGCAGCTTATTTTTGAACGACCGGAGCTCCTATAATTCACCCCTCCACTTT. Its translation: CSSSLFLNDRSSYNSPLHF.

The chain carries TRBV27 and TRBJ2-5, with TRBD2 matching over 8 bases. The tail of the sequence fits TRBJ2-7 better, so the J call may be wrong. Germline loops: CDR1 MNHEY, CDR2 SMNVEV (reference sequence). The CDR3 is made up of 14 amino acids. This CDR3 reads CASSLYGRAYEQYF. CDR3 nucleotide sequence: TGTGCCAGCAGTTTATACGGGAGGGCCTACGAGCAGTACTTC.

V is TRBV5-1 and J is TRBJ2-1, with 10 bases identical to TRBD2. CDR3 size: 15 residues. The junction had 5 bases not matched to a gene; V was cut back by 2 bases and J by 6 bases. Germline CDR1 reads SGHRS; CDR2 reads YFSETQ. The CDR3 region has the DNA TGCGCCAGCAGCTTAGGTGGGACTAGCGTCAATGAGCAGTTCTTC. Translation: CASSLGGTSVNEQFF.

This clone came up a few times. An end of the junction differs from the germline gene, which may be a read error. The rearrangement uses TRBV7-6 and TRBJ2-5; TRBD2 is a possible D gene (5 bases). Germline V gene sequence: CDR1 SGHVS, CDR2 FNYEAQ. This CDR3 is built from 12 residues. For the CDR3, the DNA is TGTGCCAGCAGCTCCGATTCTAGCCCAAGGAACTTC. Its translation: CASSSDSSPRNF.

This chain connects TRBV6-1 to TRBJ2-7; 8 positions agree with TRBD2. This CDR3 has 15 amino acids. V shed 7 bases, J shed 7 bases, and the junction held 15 bases outside the gene matches. The germline V gene has CDR1 MNHNS and CDR2 SASEGT. CDR3 protein: CASTEAAGGSWEQYF. The CDR3 nucleotides read TGTGCCAGCACCGAGGCGGCGGGAGGCTCTTGGGAGCAGTACTTC.

V usage is TRBV18 and J usage is TRBJ1-5; 10 bases line up with TRBD1. The CDR3 length is 14 residues. CDR1 is KGHSH and CDR2 is LQKENI in the germline V gene. J gave up 4 bases and V 6 bases, and 3 bases lay outside the gene matches. The CDR3 region is CASSQDRGNQPQHF. In DNA, the CDR3 is TGTGCCAGCTCCCAGGACAGGGGGAATCAGCCCCAGCATTTT.

The chain combines TRBV19 with TRBJ1-5; D is possibly TRBD1 (6 bases). Trimming pared 5 bases from V and 7 bases from J, leaving 9 bases between. This CDR3 region has 12 residues. Germline assignment: CDR1 LNHDA and CDR2 SQIVND (reference sequence). The CDR3 DNA is TGTGCCAGTAGTGGGGGCCAACAGCCCCAGCATTTT. Its protein is CASSGGQQPQHF.

The chain links TRBV28 to TRBJ2-1; D not resolved. The CDR3 has 12 residues. V was pared by 11 bases and J by 4 bases, with 12 bases between. Germline V gene data show CDR1 as MDHEN and CDR2 as SYDVKM. The CDR3 loop reads CALGERYNEQFF. As DNA, the CDR3 is TGTGCCCTCGGCGAGAGGTACAATGAGCAGTTCTTC.

The V gene is TRBV29-1, the J gene TRBJ2-1; D perhaps matches TRBD2 (5 bases). The CDR3 extends over 15 amino acids. V was cut by 7 bases and J by 0 bases, with 16 bases left in between. Germline V gene lookup returns CDR1 SQVTM and CDR2 ANQGSEA. In DNA, the CDR3 is TGCAGCGCCTCCAGCGGATCTAGCTCCTACAATGAGCAGTTCTTC. Translating it yields CSASSGSSSYNEQFF.

J is TRBJ1-6 and V is TRBV2; 8 nucleotides agree with TRBD1. The V gene's germline CDR1 is SNHLY and CDR2 FYNNEI. There are 16 residues in the CDR3. The V gene end was trimmed by 4 bases and the J gene end by 7 bases; junction bases not matched to a gene: 9. The CDR3, as DNA: TGTGCCAGCAGTGGGACTTGGACAGGGTTGAATTCACCCCTCCACTTT. It encodes CASSGTWTGLNSPLHF.

The chain joins TRBV5-1 to TRBJ2-3; maybe TRBD2 (5 bases). V was shortened by 7 bases and J by 0 bases, with 15 bases between the two germline ends. The CDR3 sequence is 15 residues long. Germline V CDR1 and CDR2: SGHRS, YFSETQ. CDR3 in amino acids: CASGVSGASTDTQYF. The CDR3 DNA reads as TGCGCCAGCGGGGTGAGCGGAGCTAGCACAGATACGCAGTATTTT.

This clone was recorded once. This chain connects TRBV4-2 to TRBJ2-7, with TRBD2 as a possible D gene (6 bases). Trimming removed 1 base at V and 0 bases at J, with 16 bases between. The CDR3 spans 17 residues. Germline CDR1 reads LGHNA; CDR2 reads YNFKEQ. Written as DNA, the CDR3 is TGTGCCAGCAGCCAAGGTTCAACGGGACTCATCTCCTACGAGCAGTACTTC. Protein: CASSQGSTGLISYEQYF.

V usage is TRBV6-6 and J usage is TRBJ1-5; 7 bases map to TRBD1. Trimming at V came to 2 bases and at J to 6 bases, leaving 7 bases not matched to a gene. The CDR3 length is 15 residues. CDR1 is MNHNY, CDR2 SVGAGI, per germline (reference sequence). CDR3: CASSYQTGRGQPQHF. The DNA of the CDR3 is TGTGCCAGCAGTTACCAGACAGGGCGGGGTCAGCCCCAGCATTTT.

The V call is TRBV20-1, the J call TRBJ2-3, with no clear D. This CDR3 comprises 11 residues. CDR1 is DFQATT and CDR2 is SNEGSKA in the germline V gene (reference sequence). Trimming took 3 bases from V and 3 from J, leaving 4 bases between them. CDR3 bases: TGCAGTGCTAGTCAGACAGATACGCAGTATTTT. Amino acids: CSASQTDTQYF.

The chain couples TRBV6-5 to TRBJ2-1, with D uncertain. Germline values: CDR1 MNHEY, CDR2 SVGAGI. This CDR3 has 13 amino acids. With 5 bases removed from V and 0 bases from J, the gap between germline ends came to 5 bases. CDR3 region: CASSLSSYNEQFF. CDR3 nucleotide sequence: TGTGCCAGCAGTCTTAGCTCCTACAATGAGCAGTTCTTC.

Concerning this clone itself: The same CDR3 also results from other DNA sequences found in this sample. J is TRBJ2-7 and V is TRBV10-3; no firm D call. Trimming pared 4 bases from V and 1 base from J, leaving 5 bases between. The CDR3 loop spans 12 amino acids. Germline CDR1 is ENHRY and CDR2 is SYGVKD. CDR3 protein: CAISASSYEQYF. The CDR3 DNA sequence: TGTGCCATCAGTGCCAGTTCCTACGAGCAGTACTTC.